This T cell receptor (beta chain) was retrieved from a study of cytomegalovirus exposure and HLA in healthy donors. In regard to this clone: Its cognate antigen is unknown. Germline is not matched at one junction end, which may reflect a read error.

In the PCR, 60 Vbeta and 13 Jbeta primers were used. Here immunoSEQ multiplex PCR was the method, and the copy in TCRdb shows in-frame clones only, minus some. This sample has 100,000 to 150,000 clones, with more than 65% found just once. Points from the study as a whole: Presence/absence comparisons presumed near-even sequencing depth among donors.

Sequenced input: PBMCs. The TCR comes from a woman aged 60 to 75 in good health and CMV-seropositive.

CDR3 in amino acids: CAGSLVGGTGRQPQHF. The CDR3 DNA is TGTGCCGGCAGCTTAGTGGGCGGGACAGGGCGTCAGCCCCAGCATTTT. The rearrangement uses TRBV7-9 and TRBJ1-5, with 9 bases identical to TRBD1. CDR1 and CDR2 from the germline V gene are SEHNR and FQNEAQ (reference sequence). The CDR3 totals 16 residues.